The 20 T cell receptor beta chains listed next were all sequenced from one sample in a study of cytomegalovirus exposure and HLA in healthy donors. The PCR employed 60 Vbeta primers together with 13 Jbeta primers. Repertoires were generated with immunoSEQ multiplex PCR, while TCRdb's copy carries only in-frame clones and drops some. The sample lists under 150,000 clones, 82% occurring once. The sample consisted of PBMCs. The origin of the receptors is a male donor in good health and CMV-seronegative.

This clone was seen only once. The rearrangement uses TRBV5-6 and TRBJ2-1; 7 bases match TRBD2. With 4 bases clipped from V and 15 bases from J, the junction kept 13 bases outside the gene matches. This CDR3 is built from 13 residues. Germline-derived CDR1 and CDR2 are SGHDT and YYEEEE. In nucleotides, the CDR3 is TGTGCCAGCAGCCGGAGCGGGGCTTTGGGATGGTTCTTC. As protein: CASSRSGALGWFF.

The chain recombines TRBV7-9 with TRBJ1-1; D remains ambiguous. The CDR3 is made up of 14 amino acids. Trimming removed 7 bases from V and 4 bases from J, with 16 bases in between. CDR1 SEHNR and CDR2 FQNEAQ come from the germline V gene (reference sequence). CDR3 protein: CASNQEGVGTEAFF. CDR3 DNA sequence: TGTGCCAGCAACCAGGAGGGCGTTGGCACTGAAGCTTTCTTT.

In the case of this clone: Compared with germline, one end of the junction differs, possibly owing to a read error. The CDR3 bases are TGCGCCAGCAGCCAAGATCTCAAAGGGGGACAGGGAGTGGTCTTC. Its protein is CASSQDLKGGQGVVF. This chain links TRBV4-3 with TRBJ2-1; 9 bases match TRBD1. The CDR3 runs to 15 residues. Germline lookup yields CDR1 LGHNA and CDR2 YSLEER.

The CDR3 region is CATSREGGNTEAFF. The CDR3 bases are TGTGCCACCAGCAGAGAAGGGGGGAACACTGAAGCTTTCTTT. The J gene is TRBJ1-1, the V gene TRBV15; tentative D call: TRBD1 (6 bases). CDR1 and CDR2 from the germline V gene are LNHNV and YYDKDF (reference sequence). CDR3 length equals 14 residues. The V gene lost 0 bases and the J gene lost 1 base, with 6 bases spanning the gap.

The V gene is TRBV4-1, the J gene TRBJ2-7; 10 nucleotides line up with TRBD2. V was pared by 3 bases and J by 4 bases, with 15 bases of the junction left unmatched. Germline CDR1 and CDR2: MGHRA and YSYEKL. The CDR3 is 18 amino acids. CDR3 in amino acids: CASSHLSPGSGRGYEQYF. The CDR3 bases are TGCGCCAGCAGCCACCTATCCCCCGGGAGCGGGAGGGGTTACGAGCAGTACTTC.

This clone was detected once. The chain combines TRBV7-9 with TRBJ2-1, with 7 bases matching TRBD1. Trimming took 0 bases from V and 5 from J; bases not matched to a gene: 1. Germline values: CDR1 SEHNR, CDR2 FQNEAQ (reference sequence). This CDR3 has 14 amino acids. This CDR3 reads CASSLATGNNEQFF. CDR3 DNA: TGTGCCAGCAGCTTAGCGACAGGGAACAATGAGCAGTTCTTC.

The V call is TRBV6-5, the J call TRBJ1-6; TRBD1 matches 9 bases. The germline V gene has CDR1 MNHEY and CDR2 SVGAGI. The CDR3 extends over 15 amino acids. V shed 7 bases, J shed 8 bases, and the junction held 9 bases outside the gene matches. The CDR3 region has the DNA TGTGCCAGCACCCAGGGGGACAGGGATGATTCACCCCTCCACTTT. It encodes CASTQGDRDDSPLHF.

This clone was recorded a few times. The rearrangement links TRBV6-1 to TRBJ2-1; no clear D gene. This CDR3 is built from 10 residues. Germline V lookup: CDR1 MNHNS, CDR2 SASEGT. Trimming took off 8 bases at V and 7 bases at J, with 6 bases between the two ends. In nucleotides, the CDR3 is TGTGCCAGCGCCAGAAATGAGCAGTTCTTC. As protein: CASARNEQFF.

V is TRBV11-3 and J is TRBJ2-2, with D possibly TRBD2 on 6 matching bases. CDR1 is SGHNT and CDR2 is YENEEA in the germline V gene. CDR3 length: 16 amino acids. V was clipped by 5 bases and J by 5 bases, with 18 bases between them. The CDR3, as DNA: TGTGCCAGCAGCCAAGCGGAAGCGGGTAGGACCGGGGAGCTGTTTTTT. This codes for CASSQAEAGRTGELFF.

In this sample, this clone turned up a few times. The CDR3, as DNA: TGTGCCAGCAGCCCCCCGGGACTAGCGGTCTACAATGAGCAGTTCTTC. Translated: CASSPPGLAVYNEQFF. V is TRBV5-6 and J is TRBJ2-1; 11 bases align to TRBD2. The CDR3 has 16 amino acids. V dropped 4 bases and J dropped 3; count of bases not matched to a gene: 6. The germline CDR1 and CDR2 sequences are SGHDT and YYEEEE.

The chain couples TRBV4-3 to TRBJ2-1, with 12 bases that match TRBD2. CDR3 length: 17 residues. Trimming removed 0 bases from V and 0 bases from J; junction bases left unmatched: 0. The germline CDR1 and CDR2 sequences are LGHNA and YSLEER. CDR3 in amino acids: CASSQELAGGSYNEQFF. The CDR3 coding sequence is TGCGCCAGCAGCCAAGAACTAGCGGGAGGCTCCTACAATGAGCAGTTCTTC.

The V gene is TRBV13, the J gene TRBJ2-7; TRBD1 aligns across 8 bases. V shed 2 bases, J shed 2 bases, and the junction held 8 bases outside the gene matches. Germline assignment: CDR1 PRHDT and CDR2 FYEKMQ (reference sequence). This CDR3 has 16 residues. CDR3 coding DNA: TGTGCCAGCAGCTTACGACTAGGGACAGGAGCCTACGAGCAGTACTTC. Its protein product is CASSLRLGTGAYEQYF.

J is TRBJ2-1 and V is TRBV13; TRBD2 aligns across 7 bases. V was clipped by 1 base and J by 6 bases; unmatched bases: 9. This CDR3 has 16 amino acids. Per the germline V gene, CDR1 is PRHDT and CDR2 is FYEKMQ (reference sequence). CDR3 nucleotides: TGTGCCAGCAGCTTAGAGGGGCTAACGGGGGGCAATGAGCAGTTCTTC. The encoded protein is CASSLEGLTGGNEQFF.

CDR3 bases: TGTGCCAGCAGCTTCCGCGGACTGCACACAGATACGCAGTATTTT. Translating gives CASSFRGLHTDTQYF. The chain is built from TRBV7-8 and TRBJ2-3; possible D gene TRBD2, 5 bases. The CDR3 has 15 residues. The V and J ends lost 3 bases and 2 bases respectively, with 12 bases between them. Looked up from germline, CDR1 is SGHVS and CDR2 is FQNEAQ.

The CDR3 nucleotides read TGTGCCAGCAGTCGACCGGGACAGGGATGGACTGAAGCTTTCTTT. Encoded protein: CASSRPGQGWTEAFF. This sequence joins TRBV27 and TRBJ1-1, with 9 nucleotides matching TRBD1. Germline CDR1 MNHEY, CDR2 SMNVEV (reference sequence). The CDR3 contains 15 residues. Trimming at V came to 5 bases and at J to 5 bases, leaving 9 bases not matched to a gene.

The CDR3 sequence: CSVALPYQETQYF. The CDR3, as DNA: TGCAGCGTTGCCCTACCTTACCAAGAGACCCAGTACTTC. V and J are TRBV29-1 and TRBJ2-5; D uncertain. The germline V gene encodes CDR1 SQVTM and CDR2 ANQGSEA. The CDR3 is made up of 13 amino acids. V was shortened by 4 bases and J by 0 bases, with 9 bases between the two germline ends.

The chain has TRBV27 and TRBJ2-7; D perhaps matches TRBD2 (5 bases). The CDR3 has 16 residues. Germline CDR1 MNHEY, CDR2 SMNVEV (reference sequence). With 3 bases removed from V and 4 bases from J, the gap between germline ends came to 19 bases. The CDR3, as DNA: TGTGCCAGCAGTTTTTCAAAGAAGAGGGCGGCATACGAGCAGTACTTC. It codes for CASSFSKKRAAYEQYF.

The genes are TRBV2 and TRBJ2-1, with 9 bases fitting TRBD2. Trimming cost V 6 bases and J 4 bases; bases outside gene matches: 7. Per germline, CDR1 SNHLY and CDR2 FYNNEI. The length of the CDR3 is 15 residues. For the CDR3, the DNA is TGTGCCAGCAGAGTAGGGACTAGCTCGTACAATGAGCAGTTCTTC. Translated: CASRVGTSSYNEQFF.

V gene TRBV11-2 combines with J gene TRBJ2-7; TRBD1 might be the D (6 bases). CDR3 length equals 15 residues. The V end was cut by 6 bases, the J end by 0 bases, with 15 bases between. Germline V lookup: CDR1 SGHAT, CDR2 FQNNGV. CDR3 loop: CASRRPGQRSYEQYF. The CDR3 nucleotides are TGTGCCAGCAGGCGCCCGGGACAACGCTCCTACGAGCAGTACTTC.

The V and J genes are TRBV2 and TRBJ2-7, with D perhaps matching TRBD2 (7 bases). CDR1 is SNHLY, CDR2 FYNNEI, per germline. CDR3 length: 14 amino acids. Between the trimmed V and J ends, which lost 3 bases and 3 bases, there was a span of 12 bases. The CDR3 DNA follows: TGTGCCAGCAGTGACTCGGGGGGCGTCTACGAGCAGTACTTC. Its protein is CASSDSGGVYEQYF.